This is a list of T cell receptor beta chains from one sample in a study of blood T cell repertoires in COVID-19. The method was immunoSEQ multiplex PCR; TCRdb's version includes in-frame clones alone and lacks a portion of them. The sample shows about 64,000 clones, about nine tenths of them seen only once. The sequencing input was peripheral blood. The receptors derive from a man in his fifties with active COVID-19. Both conserved end residues are part of each CDR3. D genes are given only for firm matches. Not all rows give a size; the values are once, few, many and, for expanded clones, a class.

-	TRBV7-2	TRBJ2-5	-	CASSSPGGDWAQYF	TGTGCCAGCAGCTCCCCTGGAGGGGACTGGGCCCAGTACTTC
TRBD1	TRBV27	TRBJ2-1	-	CASSLLGQGSYNEQFF	TGTGCCAGCAGTTTATTGGGACAGGGTTCCTACAATGAGCAGTTCTTC
TRBD2	TRBV7-8	TRBJ2-1	-	CASSLARTSGRGNEQFF	TGTGCCAGCAGCTTAGCGCGTACTAGCGGGAGGGGCAATGAGCAGTTCTTC
-	TRBV4-2	TRBJ1-1	few	CASSQASGVMNTEAFF	TGTGCCAGCAGCCAAGCGAGCGGGGTTATGAACACTGAAGCTTTCTTT
TRBD1	TRBV19	TRBJ2-7	-	CASSRGQGAYEQYF	TGTGCCAGTAGCAGGGGACAGGGGGCTTACGAGCAGTACTTC
TRBD2	TRBV5-1	TRBJ2-3	-	CASSPTSGGSTDTQYF	TGCGCCAGCAGCCCAACTAGCGGGGGAAGCACAGATACGCAGTATTTT
TRBD1	TRBV5-5	TRBJ2-3	-	CASSSPGTGTDTQYF	TGTGCCAGCAGCTCCCCCGGGACAGGGACAGATACGCAGTATTTT
-	TRBV29-1	TRBJ2-5	-	CSVLGQKETQYF	TGCAGCGTCCTTGGACAGAAAGAGACCCAGTACTTC
-	TRBV19	TRBJ1-4	-	CASSPSQGSNEKLFF	TGTGCCAGTAGCCCTTCCCAGGGATCTAATGAAAAACTGTTTTTT
-	TRBV27	TRBJ1-5	-	CASSLRDQPQHF	TGTGCCAGCAGTTTACGGGATCAGCCCCAGCATTTT
TRBD1	TRBV19	TRBJ1-4	-	CATSGTAATNEKLFF	TGTGCCACCTCCGGGACAGCCGCAACTAATGAAAAACTGTTTTTT
TRBD1	TRBV28	TRBJ1-2	-	CASSLTGPNYGYTF	TGTGCCAGCAGTCTGACAGGGCCTAACTATGGCTACACCTTC
TRBD1	TRBV18	TRBJ2-5	-	CASSRVPGQVTSQETQYF	TGTGCCAGCTCACGAGTCCCGGGACAGGTAACGTCTCAAGAGACCCAGTACTTC
TRBD1	TRBV3-1/TRBV3-2	TRBJ1-2	-	CASSHRDRVDYGYTF	TGTGCCAGCAGCCACCGGGACAGGGTCGACTATGGCTACACCTTC
TRBD1	TRBV9	TRBJ1-2	-	CASSLREGAFYGYTF	TGTGCCAGCAGCCTCCGGGAGGGGGCGTTCTATGGCTACACCTTC
TRBD1	TRBV7-8	TRBJ1-1	-	CASSPNRGGNTEAFF	TGTGCCAGCAGCCCTAACAGGGGGGGGAACACTGAAGCTTTCTTT
TRBD1	TRBV10-1	TRBJ2-2	-	CASSETGTGAGELFF	TGCGCCAGCAGCGAAACCGGGACAGGGGCCGGGGAGCTGTTTTTT
TRBD2	TRBV4-1	TRBJ2-1	-	CASSQVAGTSYNEQFF	TGCGCCAGCAGCCAAGTGGCCGGGACTAGTTACAATGAGCAGTTCTTC
TRBD2	TRBV5-5	TRBJ2-7	-	CASSLRLSGGAYEQYF	TGTGCCAGCAGCTTGAGGTTAAGCGGGGGGGCCTACGAGCAGTACTTC
TRBD1	TRBV4-1	TRBJ2-5	-	CASSQYRGQGASETQYF	TGCGCCAGCAGCCAATATCGAGGACAGGGGGCGTCAGAGACCCAGTACTTC
TRBD2	TRBV7-2	TRBJ2-7	-	CASSLSASGGNYEQYF	TGTGCCAGCAGCCTTTCGGCGAGCGGGGGTAACTACGAGCAGTACTTC
TRBD2	TRBV2	TRBJ2-5	-	CASARPGTSGRSYF	TGTGCCAGCGCCCGTCCCGGGACTAGCGGGAGGTCCTACTTC
TRBD1	TRBV7-9	TRBJ1-2	-	CASSSRGSGGYTF	TGTGCCAGCAGCTCCAGGGGGAGCGGCGGCTACACCTTC
-	TRBV5-1	TRBJ1-1	-	CASSLVTGNTEAFF	TGCGCCAGCAGCTTGGTCACAGGGAACACTGAAGCTTTCTTT
-	TRBV27	TRBJ2-7	-	CASSLTARGTYEQYF	TGTGCCAGCAGTTTAACGGCACGCGGAACCTACGAGCAGTACTTC
-	TRBV2	TRBJ2-5	once	CASSRGSGETQYF	TGTGCCAGCAGCCGGGGATCGGGAGAGACCCAGTACTTC
TRBD2	TRBV7-8	TRBJ2-1	-	CASSLRLAYNEQFF	TGTGCCAGCAGCTTACGACTAGCTTACAATGAGCAGTTCTTC
-	TRBV29-1	TRBJ2-3	-	CSVVPRGPDTQYF	TGCAGCGTTGTTCCCAGGGGCCCAGATACGCAGTATTTT